A selection of T cell receptor beta chains follows, all from one sample in a study of blood T cell repertoires in COVID-19. Method: immunoSEQ multiplex PCR; TCRdb's copy keeps in-frame clones and lacks some. The table records just over 80,000 clones, 81% of them present only once. Sequenced input: peripheral blood. The receptor set was obtained from a man at least 80 years old with acute or convalescent COVID-19. Each CDR3 is given with its conserved first and last residue. The D gene is left open where the match is weak.

D	J	length	V	CDR3
-	TRBJ1-6	14	TRBV9	CASSADGENSPLHF
-	TRBJ1-4	17	TRBV4-1	CASSQVGVEGSNEKLFF
-	TRBJ1-2	11	TRBV28	CASENNYGYTF
TRBD2	TRBJ2-1	17	TRBV5-1	CASVGLAVEGLHNEQFF
TRBD2	TRBJ2-1	13	TRBV19	CASSTSGRGEQFF
-	TRBJ2-1	17	TRBV7-8	CASSSPRPTLSDNEQFF
-	TRBJ1-5	14	TRBV27	CASRGGWGDQPQHF
-	TRBJ2-1	13	TRBV12-3/TRBV12-4	CASSLEHNNEQFF
TRBD1	TRBJ1-5	15	TRBV27	CASSWTGSSNQPQHF
-	TRBJ2-1	14	TRBV5-8	CASSLAGTNNEQFF
-	TRBJ2-5	13	TRBV10-3	CAISERIQETQYF
-	TRBJ1-3	12	TRBV28	CASSAGGNTIYF
-	TRBJ2-2	16	TRBV6-5	CASSLQGFFDTGELFF
TRBD1	TRBJ1-2	14	TRBV10-3	CAISEGQGTNGYTF
-	TRBJ2-1	15	TRBV27	CASRLAESSYNEQFF
TRBD1	TRBJ1-2	12	TRBV28	CASSRGTADYTF
-	TRBJ2-3	14	TRBV6-6	CASSYGAGTDTQYF
-	TRBJ2-3	14	TRBV7-2	CASSPPEGFHTQYF
-	TRBJ1-1	15	TRBV14	CASSQDFGVVTEAFF
-	TRBJ2-2	18	TRBV4-3	CASSQEVWARLNTGELFF
-	TRBJ1-1	18	TRBV18	CASSATYPIQGANTEAFF
-	TRBJ1-5	15	TRBV2	CASSGGLRSNQPQHF
TRBD2	TRBJ2-7	14	TRBV6-5	CASTASGRRYEQYF
TRBD2	TRBJ2-7	18	TRBV7-9	CASSLVSLLAGTYYEQYF
-	TRBJ2-5	14	TRBV7-2	CASSLTRQAETQYF
TRBD1	TRBJ2-1	17	TRBV4-2	CASSQDLGTGTYNEQFF
-	TRBJ2-4	14	TRBV30	CAWSVRGFQNIQYF
-	TRBJ1-2	11	TRBV20-1	CSAGESYGYTF
TRBD1	TRBJ2-1	15	TRBV5-1	CASSLQGMSYNEQFF
-	TRBJ1-5	16	TRBV7-2	CASSLLIGVGNQPQHF
TRBD2	TRBJ2-2	14	TRBV2	CASSELAGTGELFF
-	TRBJ2-3	12	TRBV28	CASSFNSDTQYF
-	TRBJ1-2	10	TRBV20-1	CSAGLYGYTF
TRBD1	TRBJ2-1	15	TRBV6-5	CASSYVTGPYNEQFF
TRBD1	TRBJ1-2	15	TRBV5-4	CASSSRTGSNYGYTF
-	TRBJ2-2	16	TRBV19	CASRRLGTRNTGELFF
TRBD1	TRBJ2-1	17	TRBV5-1	CASSLRTGTGTYNEQFF
-	TRBJ1-6	15	TRBV5-6	CASSGGSTYNSPLHF
-	TRBJ2-6	18	TRBV7-9	CASSFSKQATSGANVLTF
-	TRBJ1-5	14	TRBV28	CASRLDKGNQPQHF
TRBD2	TRBJ2-1	16	TRBV6-1	CASSEIASGSFHEQFF
-	TRBJ2-7	14	TRBV7-9	CASSLAVSSYEQYF
-	TRBJ2-1	12	TRBV2	CASSEAETGQFF
-	TRBJ2-1	15	TRBV2	CASSEGLVSYNEQFF
TRBD1	TRBJ1-6	19	TRBV13	CASSRGGTALNSRNSPLHF